This entry concerns a single T cell receptor beta chain. These data are taken from a study of T cell changes during pregnancy in multiple sclerosis. Generated by immunoSEQ multiplex PCR, the TCRdb table keeps only in-frame clones and is missing some. The table lists roughly 76,000 clones, 80% to 95% of them singletons. The CDR3 contains 14 residues. The germline V and J ends were trimmed by 1 base and 8 bases, with 11 bases remaining between them. Germline V gene data show CDR1 as LNHNV and CDR2 as YYDKDF (reference sequence). The sequencing used CD4+ T cells from peripheral blood mononuclear cells, collected after pregnancy. The chain links TRBV15 to TRBJ1-4; D call uncertain. This receptor was taken from a female donor with multiple sclerosis, enrolled in a pregnancy study. In DNA, the CDR3 is TGTGCCACCAGCAGAGTCGGGTTAAAGGAAAAACTGTTTTTT. Protein: CATSRVGLKEKLFF.